This T cell receptor beta chain was obtained from a study of neurological immune-mediated disorders. The authors made cDNA by 5'RACE with 10-nucleotide random UMIs. Over 170 million TCR-beta sequences (from 15-18 subjects) were yielded by each sequencing run. Via MiXCR, TCRdb re-called the 5' RACE reads, giving one row per CDR3 protein. The table includes around 41,000 distinct CDR3 sequences, about 14% detected once. Study results and caveats: No expanded-clone CDR3 amino acid sequence recurred across subjects, suggesting private TCR-beta repertoires.

This clonotype was seen at least ten times. Its antigen is still unknown. CDR3 length equals 15 residues. The germline V gene has CDR1 MGHRA and CDR2 YSYEKL. The ends were cut back, 1 base at V and 3 bases at J, with 10 bases in the middle. The sorted libraries drew on over 900,000 T cells that were CD4+ or CD8+. The gene calls are TRBV4-1 and TRBJ1-5; D not resolved. The sequence derives from an older woman with HTLV-1-associated myelopathy (HAM/TSP). Sequenced input: CD4+ T cells from blood. CDR3 protein: CASSQVAGLNQPQHF. DNA for the CDR3: TGCGCCAGCAGCCAAGTAGCCGGTCTCAATCAGCCCCAGCATTTT.